The 13 T cell receptor beta chains reported below all come from one sample, sequenced in a study of T cell repertoires in cytomegalovirus infection (dated by TCRdb to about 2019). The treatment or condition label on this specimen signifies: in vitro stimulation with specific CMV peptide epitopes to enrich CMV-specific T cells. Which antigens these TCRs recognize remains unknown. The sample was run on an Illumina HiSeq 1500. TCRdb reprocessed the public reads (quality trimming at Q25 with fastp, clone calling with MiXCR) and kept in-frame beta chains. Rows are combined by CDR3 protein, so each entry shows the most common genes and DNA. The sample table contains under 200,000 distinct CDR3 sequences; only one count was recorded for approximately 21% of them. Jointly, the top ten make up roughly 27% of the sample. The source material was CD8+ T cells from cultured PBMCs, sampled from culture after CMV antigen stimulation. All receptors come from a human donor in good health (CMV status not recorded). Some clones in this sample may be carry-over from other donors' samples.

The chain is built from TRBV7-9 and TRBJ2-7; 9 nucleotides agree with TRBD2. The CDR3 is made up of 14 amino acids. CDR1 and CDR2 from the germline V gene are SEHNR and FQNEAQ (reference sequence). With V trimmed by 7 bases and J by 3 bases, 7 bases remained unmatched. CDR3 DNA sequence: TGTGCCAGCACCGCGGGGGGGTCCTTCTACGAGCAGTACTTC. This codes for CASTAGGSFYEQYF.

This clonotype was seen only a few times. The rearrangement joins TRBV7-2 to TRBJ1-2, with D possibly matching TRBD1 (5 bases). CDR3 length: 15 amino acids. Germline-derived CDR1 and CDR2 are SGHTA and FQGNSA. The germline V and J ends were trimmed by 1 base and 6 bases, with 15 bases remaining between them. For the CDR3, the DNA is TGTGCCAGCAGCTTAGGACCAGGGAGGATTAATGGCTACACCTTC. Translating gives CASSLGPGRINGYTF.

This clonotype was seen a few times. V gene TRBV6-5 combines with J gene TRBJ1-3; 7 bases align to TRBD1. Germline assignment: CDR1 MNHEY and CDR2 SVGAGI. Trimming took 6 bases from V and 4 from J; bases not matched to a gene: 6. The CDR3 has 14 amino acids. The chain's CDR3 is CASSPTGEGNTIYF. The CDR3 nucleotides are TGTGCCAGCAGCCCAACAGGGGAAGGAAACACCATATATTTT.

This clonotype was seen repeatedly, ten times or more. The chain couples TRBV6-2 or TRBV6-3 to TRBJ2-5; perhaps D is TRBD1 or TRBD2 (5 bases each). The CDR3 covers 14 residues. Germline CDR1 MNHEY, CDR2 SVGEGT. V dropped 5 bases and J dropped 7 bases, with 17 bases sitting between them. Here the CDR3 DNA reads TGTGCCAGCAGTCCCCGGGGCCCACTGGGGACCCAGTACTTC. This encodes CASSPRGPLGTQYF.

This clonotype was counted at least ten times. V gene TRBV29-1 combines with J gene TRBJ2-6; 8 positions agree with TRBD1. CDR3 length: 14 amino acids. Germline V gene lookup returns CDR1 SQVTM and CDR2 ANQGSEA. V was clipped by 7 bases and J by 1 base; unmatched bases: 3. DNA of the CDR3: TGCAGCGCAAGGACAGGGTCTGGGGCCAACGTCCTGACTTTC. Encoded protein: CSARTGSGANVLTF.

The chain couples TRBV4-2 to TRBJ1-2; D gene unclear. The V gene's germline CDR1 is LGHNA and CDR2 YNFKEQ. Trimming cost V 2 bases and J 6 bases, with 4 bases left between them. The CDR3 is made up of 11 amino acids. CDR3 region: CASSQTNGYTF. The CDR3 DNA follows: TGTGCCAGCAGCCAAACGAATGGCTACACCTTC.

CDR3 protein: CASSGWGVRYNSPLHF. The DNA of the CDR3 is TGTGCCAGCAGTGGATGGGGGGTCAGATATAATTCACCCCTCCACTTT. This chain connects TRBV27 to TRBJ1-6; the D gene is possibly TRBD1 (5 bases). The length of the CDR3 is 16 residues. Germline V gene sequence: CDR1 MNHEY, CDR2 SMNVEV (reference sequence). Trimming took off 5 bases at V and 4 bases at J, with 15 bases between the two ends.

This clonotype was seen a handful of times. J is TRBJ1-1 and V is TRBV9; maybe TRBD1 (6 bases). This CDR3 has 15 amino acids. Germline V gene data show CDR1 as SGDLS and CDR2 as YYNGEE. V was clipped by 4 bases and J by 4 bases, with 17 bases between them. CDR3 residues: CASSRRFSGATEAFF. For the CDR3, the DNA is TGTGCCAGCAGCAGACGATTCTCAGGGGCCACTGAAGCTTTCTTT.

The V gene is TRBV19, the J gene TRBJ2-2; D remains ambiguous. CDR1 is LNHDA and CDR2 is SQIVND in the germline V gene (reference sequence). V was cut by 7 bases and J by 1 base, with 28 bases left in between. The CDR3 length is 20 residues. CDR3 sequence (DNA): TGTGCCAGTACCCCTTTCTATGAAATGATTAGGTGGGTGAACACCGGGGAGCTGTTTTTT. Translating it yields CASTPFYEMIRWVNTGELFF.

This clonotype showed up just a few times. The chain carries TRBV6-1 and TRBJ2-7; 8 positions agree with TRBD1. In germline, CDR1 is MNHNS, CDR2 SASEGT. The trim removed 2 bases at V and 3 bases at J, leaving 6 bases unmatched. The CDR3 length is 15 residues. The CDR3 sequence: CASSEYDRGYYEQYF. CDR3 DNA sequence: TGTGCCAGCAGTGAATACGACAGGGGTTACTACGAGCAGTACTTC.

CDR3 DNA: TGCAGTGCTCCATGGACAGGGGTTGTTAGCAATCAGCCCCAGCATTTT. It is translated as CSAPWTGVVSNQPQHF. The rearrangement uses TRBV20-1 and TRBJ1-5, with 9 bases matching TRBD1. Germline lookup yields CDR1 DFQATT and CDR2 SNEGSKA (reference sequence). J gave up 0 bases and V 5 bases, and 8 bases lay outside the gene matches. The CDR3 totals 16 residues.

The chain couples TRBV4-1 to TRBJ1-5; D not certain. This CDR3 spans 15 amino acids. Trimming cost V 5 bases and J 1 base, with 12 bases left between them. Germline values: CDR1 MGHRA, CDR2 YSYEKL. The CDR3 here is CASSVDPSSNQPQHF. In DNA, the CDR3 is TGCGCCAGCAGCGTAGACCCCTCGAGCAATCAGCCCCAGCATTTT.

The rearrangement links TRBV6-5 to TRBJ1-2; D is unresolved. The germline V gene has CDR1 MNHEY and CDR2 SVGAGI. V lost 2 bases and J 3 bases, leaving 7 bases between the germline ends. The CDR3 sequence is 13 residues long. The CDR3 nucleotides read TGTGCCAGCAGTTACGGAGGAGACTATGGCTACACCTTC. Protein sequence: CASSYGGDYGYTF.